This T cell receptor beta chain derives from a study of blood T cell repertoires in COVID-19. At the level of the study: Collection of acute and convalescent COVID-19 samples took place in the United States, Italy and Spain. From T cells, B-cell-depleted T cells, or PBMCs came the material, which was cDNA or gDNA.

In the authors' workflow: The assay estimated nucleated cells by amplifying reference gene primers. TCRdb's table, derived via immunoSEQ multiplex PCR, lists solely in-frame clones and lacks some. V, J and clone size are those of that table, while D and trimming were read from the DNA. The sample gives roughly 140,000 clones, approximately 81% of which show up once; around 40% is in the top ten. V dropped 5 bases and J dropped 1 base, with 10 bases sitting between them. Germline CDR1 reads SGHTS; CDR2 reads YDEGEE. The CDR3 totals 14 residues. The origin of this receptor is a human donor in a cohort sampled during active COVID-19. Sequences were obtained from peripheral blood. This chain joins TRBV5-8 and TRBJ1-3, with D perhaps matching TRBD1 (6 bases). The CDR3 bases are TGTGCCAGCAGTTCGCAGGGGTCTGGAAACACCATATATTTT. It translates to CASSSQGSGNTIYF. Supplemented by reference TRBV5-8 and TRBJ1-3, the full variable domain reads EAGVTQSPTHLIKTRGQQATLRCSPISGHTSVYWYQQALGLGLQFLLWYDEGEERNRGNFPPRFSGRQFPNYSSELNVNALELEDSALYLCASSSQGSGNTIYFGEGSWLTVV.